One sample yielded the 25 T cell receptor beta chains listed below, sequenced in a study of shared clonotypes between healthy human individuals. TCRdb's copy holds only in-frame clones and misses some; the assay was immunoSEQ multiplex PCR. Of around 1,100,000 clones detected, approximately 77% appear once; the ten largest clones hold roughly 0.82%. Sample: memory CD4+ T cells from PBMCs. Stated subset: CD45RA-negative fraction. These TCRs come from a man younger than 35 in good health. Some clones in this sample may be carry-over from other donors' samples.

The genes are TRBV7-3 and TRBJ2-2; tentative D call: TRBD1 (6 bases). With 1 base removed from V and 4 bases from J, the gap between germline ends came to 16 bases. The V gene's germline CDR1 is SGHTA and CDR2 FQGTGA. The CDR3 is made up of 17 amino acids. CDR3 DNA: TGTGCCAGCAGCTTAAAGCCTGGGGGCAGGGGCACCGGGGAGCTGTTTTTT. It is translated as CASSLKPGGRGTGELFF.

The CDR3 bases are TGTGCCAGCAGCTTAGCGGCCCCGGACAACACCATATATTTT. This gives the protein CASSLAAPDNTIYF. The chain joins TRBV7-9 to TRBJ1-3; the D is unclear. CDR3 length: 14 residues. V was shortened by 0 bases and J by 7 bases, with 10 bases between the two germline ends. Looked up from germline, CDR1 is SEHNR and CDR2 is FQNEAQ (reference sequence).

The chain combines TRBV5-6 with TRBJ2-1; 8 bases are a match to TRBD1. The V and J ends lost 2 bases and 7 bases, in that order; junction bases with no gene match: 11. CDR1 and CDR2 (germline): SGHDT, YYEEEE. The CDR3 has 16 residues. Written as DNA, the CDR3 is TGTGCCAGCAGCTTTCTAGGGCAGGGGGCCGGGAATGAGCAGTTCTTC. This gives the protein CASSFLGQGAGNEQFF.

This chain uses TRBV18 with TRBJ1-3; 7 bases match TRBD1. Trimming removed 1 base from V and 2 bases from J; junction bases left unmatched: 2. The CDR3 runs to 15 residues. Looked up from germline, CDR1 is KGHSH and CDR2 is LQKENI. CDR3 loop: CASSPRQGTGNTIYF. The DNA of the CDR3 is TGTGCCAGCTCACCACGACAGGGAACTGGAAACACCATATATTTT.

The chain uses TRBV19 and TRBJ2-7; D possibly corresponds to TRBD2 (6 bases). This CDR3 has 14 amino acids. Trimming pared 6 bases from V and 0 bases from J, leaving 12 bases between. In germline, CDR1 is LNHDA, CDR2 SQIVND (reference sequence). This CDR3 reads CASSLYGGSYEQYF. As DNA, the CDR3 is TGTGCCAGTAGCCTCTACGGGGGCTCCTACGAGCAGTACTTC. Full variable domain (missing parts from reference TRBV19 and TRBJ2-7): DGGITQSPKYLFRKEGQNVTLSCEQNLNHDAMYWYRQDPGQGLRLIYYSQIVNDFQKGDIAEGYSVSREKKESFPLTVTSAQKNPTAFYLCASSLYGGSYEQYFGPGTRLTVT.

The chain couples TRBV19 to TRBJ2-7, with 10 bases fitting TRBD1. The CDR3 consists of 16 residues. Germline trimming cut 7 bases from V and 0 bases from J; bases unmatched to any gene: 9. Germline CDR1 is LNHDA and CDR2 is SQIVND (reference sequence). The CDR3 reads CASTAGTGENSYEQYF. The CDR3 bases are TGTGCCAGTACTGCCGGGACAGGGGAAAACTCCTACGAGCAGTACTTC.

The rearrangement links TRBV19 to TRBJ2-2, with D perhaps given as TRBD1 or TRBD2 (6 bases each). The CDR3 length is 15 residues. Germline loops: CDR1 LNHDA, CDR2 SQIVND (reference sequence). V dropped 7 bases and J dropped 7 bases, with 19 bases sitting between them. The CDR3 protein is CASTDPGGLVGELFF. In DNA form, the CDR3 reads TGTGCCAGTACGGACCCTGGGGGGCTGGTCGGGGAGCTGTTTTTT.

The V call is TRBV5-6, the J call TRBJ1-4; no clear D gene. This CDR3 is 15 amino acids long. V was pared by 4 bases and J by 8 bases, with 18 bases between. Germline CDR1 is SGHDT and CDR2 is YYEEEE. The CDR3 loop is CASSPESSEREKLFF. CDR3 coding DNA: TGTGCCAGCAGCCCCGAGAGTAGTGAGAGGGAAAAACTGTTTTTT.

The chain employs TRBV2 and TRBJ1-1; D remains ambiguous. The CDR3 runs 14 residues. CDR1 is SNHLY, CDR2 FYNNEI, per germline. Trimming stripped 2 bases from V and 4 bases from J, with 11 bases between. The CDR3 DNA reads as TGTGCCAGCAGTGAATTAAGAACGGGCACTGAAGCTTTCTTT. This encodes CASSELRTGTEAFF.

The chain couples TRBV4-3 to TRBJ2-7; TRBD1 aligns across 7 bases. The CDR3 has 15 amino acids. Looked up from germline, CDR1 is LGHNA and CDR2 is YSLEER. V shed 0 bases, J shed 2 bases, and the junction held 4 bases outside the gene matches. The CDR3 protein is CASSQDWTGPYEQYF. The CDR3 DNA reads TGCGCCAGCAGCCAAGACTGGACAGGCCCCTACGAGCAGTACTTC.

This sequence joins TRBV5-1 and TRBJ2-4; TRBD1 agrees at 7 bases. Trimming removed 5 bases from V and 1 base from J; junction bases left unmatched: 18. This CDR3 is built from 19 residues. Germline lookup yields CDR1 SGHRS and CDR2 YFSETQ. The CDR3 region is CASRGDGTAQQLAKNIQYF. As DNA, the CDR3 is TGCGCCAGCAGGGGGGACGGGACAGCCCAACAGTTGGCCAAAAACATTCAGTACTTC.

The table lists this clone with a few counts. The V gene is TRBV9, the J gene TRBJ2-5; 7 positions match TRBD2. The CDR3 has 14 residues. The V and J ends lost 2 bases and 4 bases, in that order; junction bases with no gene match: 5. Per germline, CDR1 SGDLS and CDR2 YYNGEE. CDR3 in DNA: TGTGCCAGCAGCGTCTCGACTAGCACAGAGACCCAGTACTTC. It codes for CASSVSTSTETQYF.

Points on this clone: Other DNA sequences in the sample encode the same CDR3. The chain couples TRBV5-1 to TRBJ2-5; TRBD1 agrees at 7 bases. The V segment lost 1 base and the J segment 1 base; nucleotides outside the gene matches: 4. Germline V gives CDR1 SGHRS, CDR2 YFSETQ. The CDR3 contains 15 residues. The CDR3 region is CASSLIGTAQETQYF. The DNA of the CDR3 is TGCGCCAGCAGCTTGATCGGGACAGCCCAAGAGACCCAGTACTTC.

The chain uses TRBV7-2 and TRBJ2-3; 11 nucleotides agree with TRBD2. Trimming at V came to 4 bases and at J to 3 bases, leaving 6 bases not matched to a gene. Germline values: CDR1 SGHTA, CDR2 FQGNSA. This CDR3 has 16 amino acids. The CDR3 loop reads CASSSRLAGRTDTQYF. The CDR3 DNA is TGTGCCAGCAGCTCCAGACTAGCGGGAAGGACAGATACGCAGTATTTT.

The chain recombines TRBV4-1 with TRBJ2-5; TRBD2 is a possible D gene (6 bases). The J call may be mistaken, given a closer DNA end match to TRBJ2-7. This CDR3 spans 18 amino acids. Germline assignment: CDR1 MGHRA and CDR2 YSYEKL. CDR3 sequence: CASSQILGGGSSSYEQYF. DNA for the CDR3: TGCGCCAGCAGCCAAATTTTGGGGGGAGGCTCGAGCTCCTACGAGCAGTACTTC.

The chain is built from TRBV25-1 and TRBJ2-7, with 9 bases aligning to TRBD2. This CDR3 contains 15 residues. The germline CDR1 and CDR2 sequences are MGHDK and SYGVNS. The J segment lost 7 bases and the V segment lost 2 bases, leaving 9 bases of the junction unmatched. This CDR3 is CASSEPSGNKGEQYF. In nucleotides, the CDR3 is TGTGCCAGCAGTGAACCTAGCGGGAATAAAGGGGAGCAGTACTTC.

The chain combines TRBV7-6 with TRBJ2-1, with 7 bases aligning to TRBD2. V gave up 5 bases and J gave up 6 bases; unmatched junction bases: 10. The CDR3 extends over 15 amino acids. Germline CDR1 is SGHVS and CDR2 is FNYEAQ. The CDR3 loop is CASSILAGVINEQFF. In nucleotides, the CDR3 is TGTGCCAGCAGCATCTTGGCGGGAGTTATCAATGAGCAGTTCTTC.

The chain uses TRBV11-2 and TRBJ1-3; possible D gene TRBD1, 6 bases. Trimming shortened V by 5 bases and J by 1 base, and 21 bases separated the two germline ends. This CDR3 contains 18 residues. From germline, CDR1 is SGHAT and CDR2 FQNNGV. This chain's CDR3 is CASSTRAQGKVSGNTIYF. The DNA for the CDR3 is TGTGCCAGCAGCACACGCGCTCAGGGGAAGGTTTCTGGAAACACCATATATTTT.

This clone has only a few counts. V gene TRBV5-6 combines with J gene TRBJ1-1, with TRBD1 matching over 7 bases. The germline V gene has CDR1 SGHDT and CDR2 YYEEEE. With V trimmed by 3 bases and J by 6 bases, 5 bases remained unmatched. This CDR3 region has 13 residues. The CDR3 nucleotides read TGTGCCAGCAGCTCTCGACAGGGCCCTGAAGCTTTCTTT. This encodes CASSSRQGPEAFF.

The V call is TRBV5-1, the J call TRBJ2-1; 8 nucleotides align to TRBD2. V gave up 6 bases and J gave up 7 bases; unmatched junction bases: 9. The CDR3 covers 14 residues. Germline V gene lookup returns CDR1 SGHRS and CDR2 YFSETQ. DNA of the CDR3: TGCGCCAGCACCCAAGGGACTAGTATAAATGAGCAGTTCTTC. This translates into CASTQGTSINEQFF. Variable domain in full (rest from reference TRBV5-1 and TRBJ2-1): KAGVTQTPRYLIKTRGQQVTLSCSPISGHRSVSWYQQTPGQGLQFLFEYFSETQRNKGNFPGRFSGRQFSNSRSEMNVSTLELGDSALYLCASTQGTSINEQFFGPGTRLTVL.

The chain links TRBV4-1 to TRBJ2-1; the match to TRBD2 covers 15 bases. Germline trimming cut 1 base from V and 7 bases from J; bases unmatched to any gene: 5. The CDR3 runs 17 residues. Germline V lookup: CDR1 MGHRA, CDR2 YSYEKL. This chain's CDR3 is CASSQVLGTSGRNEQFF. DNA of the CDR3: TGCGCCAGCAGCCAAGTCTTGGGGACTAGCGGGAGGAATGAGCAGTTCTTC.

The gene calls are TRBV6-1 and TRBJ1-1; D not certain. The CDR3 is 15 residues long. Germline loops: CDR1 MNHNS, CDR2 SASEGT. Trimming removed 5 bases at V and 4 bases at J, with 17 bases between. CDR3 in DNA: TGTGCCAGCAGTTTATACTCCGGCGGGGTCACTGAAGCTTTCTTT. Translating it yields CASSLYSGGVTEAFF.

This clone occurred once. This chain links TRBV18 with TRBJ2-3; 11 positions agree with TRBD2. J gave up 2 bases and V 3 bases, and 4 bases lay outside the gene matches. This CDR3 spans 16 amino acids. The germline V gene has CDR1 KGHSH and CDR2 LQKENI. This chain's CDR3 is CASSPRLAGFTDTQYF. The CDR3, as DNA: TGTGCCAGCTCACCCAGACTAGCGGGGTTCACAGATACGCAGTATTTT.

This CDR3 reads CASSWGGRGEQFF. CDR3 in DNA: TGTGCCAGCAGTTGGGGGGGGAGAGGTGAGCAGTTCTTC. The V gene is TRBV6-6, the J gene TRBJ2-1; the match to TRBD2 covers 7 bases. The CDR3 has 13 residues. V gave up 4 bases and J gave up 9 bases; unmatched junction bases: 6. The germline gives CDR1 MNHNY, CDR2 SVGAGI (reference sequence).

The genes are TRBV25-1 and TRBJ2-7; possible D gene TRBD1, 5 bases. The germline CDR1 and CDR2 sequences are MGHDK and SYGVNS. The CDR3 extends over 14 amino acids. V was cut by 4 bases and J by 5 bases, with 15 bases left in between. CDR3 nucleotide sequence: TGTGCCAGCAGTGCATCGAGCTCCAGGGACGAGCAGTACTTC. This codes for CASSASSSRDEQYF.